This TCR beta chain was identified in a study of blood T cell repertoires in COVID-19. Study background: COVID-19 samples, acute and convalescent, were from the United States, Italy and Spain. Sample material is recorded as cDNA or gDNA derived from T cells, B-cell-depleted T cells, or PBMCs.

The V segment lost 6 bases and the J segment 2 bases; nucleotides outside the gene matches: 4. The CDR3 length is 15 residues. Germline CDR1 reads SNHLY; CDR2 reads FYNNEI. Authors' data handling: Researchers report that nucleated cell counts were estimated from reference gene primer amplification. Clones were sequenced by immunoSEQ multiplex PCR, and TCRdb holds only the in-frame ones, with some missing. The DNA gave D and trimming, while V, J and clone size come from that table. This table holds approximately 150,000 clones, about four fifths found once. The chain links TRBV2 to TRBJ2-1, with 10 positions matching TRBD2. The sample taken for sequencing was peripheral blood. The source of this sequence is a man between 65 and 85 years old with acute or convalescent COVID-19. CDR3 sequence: CASSPTSGTYNEQFF. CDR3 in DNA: TGTGCCAGCAGCCCTACTAGCGGGACCTACAATGAGCAGTTCTTC.